This TCR beta chain was obtained from a study of breast tumors, draining lymph nodes, adjacent tissues. Study-wide findings and caveats: That most tumor T cells come from lymph nodes remained unproven. Tumor repertoires ranked between lymph nodes and nontumor tissue in diversity, with V and J gene preferences. Most tumor T cells seemingly derive from lymph node, then expand in tumor.

The CDR3 has 17 residues. The V end lost 7 bases, the J end lost 4 bases, and 23 bases lay between the germline ends. From germline, CDR1 is MDHEN and CDR2 SYDVKM. The lymph nodes were axillary draining lymph nodes from breast cancer patients. As for this clonotype: Antigen: not known.

From the multiplex PCR reads, TCRdb called clonotypes with MiXCR, one entry per CDR3 protein. In the table there are about 130,000 distinct CDR3 sequences, about 20% of which are singletons. Specimen: axillary lymph node tissue. The V gene is TRBV28, the J gene TRBJ2-1; maybe TRBD2 (6 bases). This receptor was taken from a female donor with breast cancer. Some clones in this sample may be carry-over from other donors' samples. CDR3 sequence: CASTSRGDGVGYNEQFF. Here the CDR3 DNA reads TGTGCCAGCACCTCGCGGGGAGACGGAGTGGGATACAATGAGCAGTTCTTC.